The clone carrying this T cell receptor (beta chain) was seen at least ten times. These data belong to a study of control samples from healthy donors and cancer patients. Assay used: immunoSEQ multiplex PCR; TCRdb lists only in-frame clones, some missing. This sample has about 69,000 clones, with approximately 80% found just once. Trimming removed 3 bases at V and 0 bases at J, with 21 bases between. The germline V gene encodes CDR1 LNHDA and CDR2 SQIVND (reference sequence). The CDR3 covers 19 residues. Sequences were obtained from PBMCs. The sequence was obtained from a woman in her forties or fifties with lung cancer. The gene calls are TRBV19 and TRBJ1-5; no clear D gene. The CDR3 DNA follows: TGTGCCAGTAGTATGACGGGGTCCCTAACCTTTTATAGCAATCAGCCCCAGCATTTT. It encodes CASSMTGSLTFYSNQPQHF.